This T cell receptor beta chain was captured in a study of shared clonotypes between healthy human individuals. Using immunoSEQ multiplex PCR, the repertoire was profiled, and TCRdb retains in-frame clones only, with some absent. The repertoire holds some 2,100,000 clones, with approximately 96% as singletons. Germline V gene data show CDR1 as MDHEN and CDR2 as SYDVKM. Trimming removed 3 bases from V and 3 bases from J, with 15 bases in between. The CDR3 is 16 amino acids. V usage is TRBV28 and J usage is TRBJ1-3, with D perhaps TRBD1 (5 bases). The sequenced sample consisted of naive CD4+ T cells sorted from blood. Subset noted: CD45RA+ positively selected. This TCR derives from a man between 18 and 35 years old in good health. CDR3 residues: CASSFPQGSGGNTIYF. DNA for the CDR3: TGTGCCAGCAGTTTCCCCCAGGGCTCAGGTGGAAACACCATATATTTT. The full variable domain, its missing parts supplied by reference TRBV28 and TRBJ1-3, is DVKVTQSSRYLVKRTGEKVFLECVQDMDHENMFWYRQDPGLGLRLIYFSYDVKMKEKGDIPEGYSVSREKKERFSLILESASTNQTSMYLCASSFPQGSGGNTIYFGEGSWLTVV.